This T cell receptor (beta chain) is from a study of sequential checkpoint blockade in melanoma. Study-wide background: Patients were randomized 1:1 to nivolumab-then-ipilimumab or ipilimumab-then-nivolumab first-line. After both sequences, patients received maintenance nivolumab.

V was clipped by 2 bases and J by 2 bases, with 7 bases between them. The CDR3 runs 14 residues. CDR1 is MNHNS, CDR2 SASEGT, per germline. Using immunoSEQ multiplex PCR, the repertoire was profiled, and TCRdb retains in-frame clones only, with some absent. The repertoire includes 18,000 or so clones, 60% to 80% of them detected once, and 34% sits in the top ten. Treatment specified: randomized to nivolumab then ipilimumab (arm A) or the reverse (arm B). None of the patients previously received DNA-damaging chemotherapy. From thawed PBMCs, live CD3+CD8+ cells negative for CD19 and CD56 were sorted. Specimen: CD8+ T cells sorted from blood (inferred from file names), collected from a patient given nivolumab and ipilimumab in sequence. This clonotype originated in a human donor with melanoma. The chain employs TRBV6-1 and TRBJ2-1, with D perhaps matching TRBD1 (5 bases). This CDR3 is CASSETRAYNEQFF. The CDR3 nucleotides are TGTGCCAGCAGTGAAACCAGGGCCTACAATGAGCAGTTCTTC.